The 21 T cell receptor beta chains reported below all come from one sample, sequenced in a study of blood T cell repertoires in COVID-19. Produced via immunoSEQ multiplex PCR; TCRdb's table is partial and in-frame only. The data show fewer than 200,000 clones, roughly 88% seen once. The sample consisted of PBMCs or T cells enriched from blood (not recorded which). The receptors here all came from a young woman who had recovered from COVID-19.

The count of this clone is one. This chain uses TRBV2 with TRBJ1-1, with D possibly being TRBD1 (5 bases). Trimming pared 9 bases from V and 5 bases from J, leaving 19 bases between. The V gene's germline CDR1 is SNHLY and CDR2 FYNNEI. This CDR3 is built from 14 residues. CDR3 bases: TGTGCCAGACTACAGGAGGGGTCGGAAACTGAAGCTTTCTTT. Protein sequence: CARLQEGSETEAFF.

This chain uses TRBV3-1 (or the pseudogene TRBV3-2) with TRBJ2-1; a weak D match, TRBD2 (6 bases). The length of the CDR3 is 15 residues. Trimming shortened V by 1 base and J by 2 bases, and 9 bases separated the two germline ends. The germline CDR1 and CDR2 sequences are LGHDT and YNNKEL (reference sequence). The DNA for the CDR3 is TGTGCCAGCAGCCAAGCTCCGGGGGCCTACAATGAGCAGTTCTTC. It codes for CASSQAPGAYNEQFF.

This clone is a singleton in its sample. J is TRBJ1-2 and V is TRBV24-1, with TRBD1 matching 7 bases. V shed 3 bases and J 5 bases; nucleotides not matched to a gene: 2. Looked up from germline, CDR1 is KGHDR and CDR2 is SFDVKD. The CDR3 has 13 amino acids. For the CDR3, the DNA is TGTGCCACCAGTGATAAGGGGGCATATGGCTACACCTTC. Its protein is CATSDKGAYGYTF.

The V and J genes are TRBV6-5 and TRBJ1-1, with D possibly TRBD1 on 5 matching bases. The CDR3 covers 14 residues. Germline V CDR1 and CDR2: MNHEY, SVGAGI. The V gene lost 2 bases and the J gene lost 1 base, with 8 bases spanning the gap. This CDR3 is CASSYPGQNTEAFF. DNA of the CDR3: TGTGCCAGCAGTTACCCCGGACAGAACACTGAAGCTTTCTTT.

This rearrangement joins TRBV15 to TRBJ2-5; 16 bases fit TRBD2. In germline, CDR1 is LNHNV, CDR2 YYDKDF (reference sequence). The CDR3 sequence is 17 residues long. The V gene end was trimmed by 5 bases and the J gene end by 9 bases; junction bases not matched to a gene: 12. The chain's CDR3 is CATSGTSGGELMGPQYF. The CDR3 bases are TGTGCCACCAGCGGGACTAGCGGGGGGGAACTAATGGGGCCCCAGTACTTC.

The chain recombines TRBV7-8 with TRBJ1-5; perhaps TRBD1 as D (6 bases). The CDR3 consists of 15 residues. V lost 5 bases, J lost 5 bases, and 16 bases lay in between. From germline, CDR1 is SGHVS and CDR2 FQNEAQ. CDR3 nucleotides: TGTGCCAGCAGCGGCCGACAGGTCCCGGATCAGCCCCAGCATTTT. It yields the protein CASSGRQVPDQPQHF. Full variable domain (rest looked up from reference TRBV7-8 and TRBJ1-5): GAGVSQSPRYKVAKRGQDVALRCDPISGHVSLFWYQQALGQGPEFLTYFQNEAQLDKSGLPSDRFFAERPEGSVSTLKIQRTQQEDSAVYLCASSGRQVPDQPQHFGDGTRLSIL.

The chain couples TRBV6-1 to TRBJ2-7, with 7 bases matching TRBD2. Germline V lookup: CDR1 MNHNS, CDR2 SASEGT. CDR3 length equals 15 residues. The V gene end was trimmed by 2 bases and the J gene end by 2 bases; junction bases not matched to a gene: 6. The CDR3 region has the DNA TGTGCCAGCAGTGAAAGTCTAGCGGTTGCCTACGAGCAGTACTTC. Protein sequence: CASSESLAVAYEQYF.

This chain joins TRBV13 and TRBJ2-1, with 8 positions matching TRBD1. This CDR3 is 19 amino acids long. Per the germline V gene, CDR1 is PRHDT and CDR2 is FYEKMQ (reference sequence). The V segment lost 0 bases and the J segment 9 bases; nucleotides outside the gene matches: 19. CDR3 bases: TGTGCCAGCAGCTTAGGCCTAAATCTCAGGGACAGGTACAACGGTGAGCAGTTCTTC. This codes for CASSLGLNLRDRYNGEQFF. Drawing the rest from reference TRBV13 and TRBJ2-1, the complete variable domain is AAGVIQSPRHLIKEKRETATLKCYPIPRHDTVYWYQQGPGQDPQFLISFYEKMQSDKGSIPDRFSAQQFSDYHSELNMSSLELGDSALYFCASSLGLNLRDRYNGEQFFGPGTRLTVL.

The J gene is TRBJ1-3, the V gene TRBV6-2 or TRBV6-3; D unresolved. Deletions cut 6 bases from V and 0 bases from J, with 12 bases between. The CDR3 loop spans 15 amino acids. Germline assignment: CDR1 MNHEY and CDR2 SVGEGT. The CDR3 here is CASSGATTSGNTIYF. CDR3 DNA: TGTGCCAGCAGCGGAGCTACCACCTCTGGAAACACCATATATTTT.

This chain joins TRBV6-2 or TRBV6-3 and TRBJ1-2, with TRBD1 as a possible D gene (6 bases). V lost 2 bases to trimming and J lost 4 bases, with 11 bases between them. The CDR3 covers 14 residues. Germline values: CDR1 MNHEY, CDR2 SVGEGT. The CDR3 is CASSYRQEFYGYTF. The CDR3 nucleotides are TGTGCCAGCAGTTACCGACAGGAATTCTATGGCTACACCTTC.

This sequence joins TRBV4-3 and TRBJ1-1; no reliable D call. The CDR3 length is 13 residues. Germline V gene data show CDR1 as LGHNA and CDR2 as YSLEER. The ends were cut back, 0 bases at V and 7 bases at J, with 9 bases in the middle. CDR3: CASSQDPGIEAFF. CDR3 coding DNA: TGCGCCAGCAGCCAAGATCCGGGGATTGAAGCTTTCTTT.

The V gene is TRBV18, the J gene TRBJ2-3; no clear D gene. The CDR3 has 13 amino acids. Germline lookup yields CDR1 KGHSH and CDR2 LQKENI. V was pared by 2 bases and J by 5 bases, with 8 bases between. Here the CDR3 reads CASSPTVGDTQYF. CDR3 DNA: TGTGCCAGCTCACCAACGGTTGGAGATACGCAGTATTTT.

The genes are TRBV18 and TRBJ2-1; 11 bases are a match to TRBD2. Germline V gene sequence: CDR1 KGHSH, CDR2 LQKENI. V trimming: 1 base; J trimming: 7 bases; junction bases outside the gene matches: 6. CDR3 size: 16 residues. CDR3 loop: CASSPLSGGATNEQFF. The DNA of the CDR3 is TGTGCCAGCTCACCACTTAGCGGGGGGGCCACAAATGAGCAGTTCTTC.

The chain combines TRBV5-1 with TRBJ2-5; 7 nucleotides align to TRBD2. This CDR3 region has 18 residues. Germline assignment: CDR1 SGHRS and CDR2 YFSETQ. J was trimmed by 1 base and V by 1 base; bases with no gene match: 13. CDR3 amino acids: CASSLIRRASGTQETQYF. The CDR3 nucleotides are TGCGCCAGCAGCTTGATCCGACGGGCTAGCGGCACCCAAGAGACCCAGTACTTC. Using reference TRBV5-1 and TRBJ2-5 for the parts outside the CDR3, the full variable domain is KAGVTQTPRYLIKTRGQQVTLSCSPISGHRSVSWYQQTPGQGLQFLFEYFSETQRNKGNFPGRFSGRQFSNSRSEMNVSTLELGDSALYLCASSLIRRASGTQETQYFGPGTRLLVL.

This clone has just a few counts. The V gene is TRBV2, the J gene TRBJ2-1, with no clear D. The CDR3 is 16 residues long. The V end lost 2 bases, the J end lost 0 bases, and 11 bases lay between the germline ends. Germline V CDR1 and CDR2: SNHLY, FYNNEI. Here the CDR3 DNA reads TGTGCCAGCAGTGAAAGCTTGGCTAGCTCCTACAATGAGCAGTTCTTC. Encoded protein: CASSESLASSYNEQFF.

The V gene is TRBV10-3, the J gene TRBJ1-1, with D perhaps matching TRBD1 (6 bases). Germline V gene sequence: CDR1 ENHRY, CDR2 SYGVKD. Trimming removed 7 bases at V and 4 bases at J, with 13 bases between. The CDR3 runs to 13 residues. CDR3 residues: CAITEGGVTEAFF. CDR3 bases: TGTGCCATCACGGAGGGGGGGGTCACTGAAGCTTTCTTT.

The rearrangement links TRBV28 to TRBJ2-1; D not certain. Germline V gives CDR1 MDHEN, CDR2 SYDVKM. Trimming shortened V by 2 bases and J by 7 bases, and 9 bases separated the two germline ends. There are 13 residues in the CDR3. The CDR3 region is CASSLTRYNEQFF. The CDR3 DNA reads TGTGCCAGCAGTTTAACCAGGTATAATGAGCAGTTCTTC.

The rearrangement uses TRBV6-2 or TRBV6-3 and TRBJ1-3; D gene ambiguous. The CDR3 totals 14 residues. The V and J ends lost 6 bases and 2 bases respectively, with 11 bases between them. Germline values: CDR1 MNHEY, CDR2 SVGEGT. The CDR3 protein is CASSQSGPGNTIYF. The CDR3 region has the DNA TGTGCCAGCAGCCAAAGTGGGCCTGGAAACACCATATATTTT.

The chain links TRBV7-9 to TRBJ2-1, with D possibly TRBD2 on 7 matching bases. The CDR3 sequence is 16 residues long. Germline V gene lookup returns CDR1 SEHNR and CDR2 FQNEAQ (reference sequence). The V end lost 4 bases, the J end lost 3 bases, and 16 bases lay between the germline ends. The CDR3 DNA reads TGTGCCAGCAGCTGGGGGCCGGGGAGGGTCTACAATGAGCAGTTCTTC. Its translation: CASSWGPGRVYNEQFF.

The chain carries TRBV29-1 and TRBJ1-1; the D gene is possibly TRBD1 (6 bases). CDR3 length: 12 amino acids. Trimming removed 5 bases from V and 5 bases from J, with 12 bases in between. CDR1 is SQVTM, CDR2 ANQGSEA, per germline. The CDR3 DNA is TGCAGCGTTCAATTGCAGGGGACTGAAGCTTTCTTT. This encodes CSVQLQGTEAFF.

The gene calls are TRBV18 and TRBJ1-2; D not resolved. CDR1 is KGHSH and CDR2 is LQKENI in the germline V gene. The V gene lost 2 bases and the J gene lost 4 bases, with 8 bases spanning the gap. CDR3 length equals 13 residues. The CDR3, as DNA: TGTGCCAGCTCACCATCGCCTATCTATGGCTACACCTTC. Protein product: CASSPSPIYGYTF.